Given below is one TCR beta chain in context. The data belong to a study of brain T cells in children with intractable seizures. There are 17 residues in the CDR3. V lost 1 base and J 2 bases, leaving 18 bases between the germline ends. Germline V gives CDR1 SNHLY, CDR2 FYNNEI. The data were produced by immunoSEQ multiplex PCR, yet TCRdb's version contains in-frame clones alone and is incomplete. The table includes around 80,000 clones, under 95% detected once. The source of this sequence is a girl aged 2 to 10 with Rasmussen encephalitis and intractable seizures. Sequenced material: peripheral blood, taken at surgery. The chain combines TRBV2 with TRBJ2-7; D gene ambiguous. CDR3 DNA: TGTGCCAGCAGTGAAGGGTTCCCAGGAGATCCCACCTACGAGCAGTACTTC. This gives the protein CASSEGFPGDPTYEQYF.